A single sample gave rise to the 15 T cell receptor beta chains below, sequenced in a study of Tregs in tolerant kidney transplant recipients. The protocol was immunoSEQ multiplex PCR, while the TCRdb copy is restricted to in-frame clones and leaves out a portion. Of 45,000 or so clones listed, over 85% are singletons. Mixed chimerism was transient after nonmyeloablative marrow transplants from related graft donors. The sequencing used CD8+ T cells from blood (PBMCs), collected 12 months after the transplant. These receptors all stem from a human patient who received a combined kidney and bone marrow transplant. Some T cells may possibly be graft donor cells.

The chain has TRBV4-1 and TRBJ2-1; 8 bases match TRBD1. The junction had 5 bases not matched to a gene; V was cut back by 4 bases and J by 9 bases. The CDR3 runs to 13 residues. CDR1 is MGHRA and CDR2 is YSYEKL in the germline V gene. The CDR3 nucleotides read TGCGCCAGCAGCCCCCAGGGGGCGGGTGAGCAGTTCTTC. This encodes CASSPQGAGEQFF.

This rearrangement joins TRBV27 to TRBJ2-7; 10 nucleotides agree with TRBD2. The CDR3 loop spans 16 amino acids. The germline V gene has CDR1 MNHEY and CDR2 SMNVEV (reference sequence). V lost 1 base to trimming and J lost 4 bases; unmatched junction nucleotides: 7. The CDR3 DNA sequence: TGTGCCAGCAGTTTATTTTCTGGGACTAGCGCGTACGAGCAGTACTTC. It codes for CASSLFSGTSAYEQYF.

The CDR3 DNA reads as TGTGCCAGCAGCGGGCGGCTGGAACCGACGTCCTACAATGAGCAGTTCTTC. Residues: CASSGRLEPTSYNEQFF. V and J are TRBV9 and TRBJ2-1; no reliable D call. Trimming pared 3 bases from V and 1 base from J, leaving 17 bases between. CDR3 length: 17 amino acids. Germline V lookup: CDR1 SGDLS, CDR2 YYNGEE.

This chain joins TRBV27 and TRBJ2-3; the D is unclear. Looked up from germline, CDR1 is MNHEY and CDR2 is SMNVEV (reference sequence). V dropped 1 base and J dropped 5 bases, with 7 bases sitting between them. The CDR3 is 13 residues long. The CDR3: CASSLLSLDTQYF. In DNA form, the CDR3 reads TGTGCCAGCAGTTTATTAAGCTTAGATACGCAGTATTTT.

The CDR3 nucleotides read TGTGCCAGCAGCGTAGAGCCGGCCTACGAGCAGTACTTC. The encoded protein is CASSVEPAYEQYF. The V gene is TRBV9, the J gene TRBJ2-7; D remains ambiguous. From germline, CDR1 is SGDLS and CDR2 YYNGEE. The CDR3 covers 13 residues. Trimming pared 0 bases from V and 2 bases from J, leaving 6 bases between.

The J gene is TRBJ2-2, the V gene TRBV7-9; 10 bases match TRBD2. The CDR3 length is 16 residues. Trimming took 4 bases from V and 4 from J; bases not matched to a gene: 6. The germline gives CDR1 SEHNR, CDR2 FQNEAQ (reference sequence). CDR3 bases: TGTGCCAGCAGCTCCACTAGCGGGGAGACCACCGGGGAGCTGTTTTTT. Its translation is CASSSTSGETTGELFF.

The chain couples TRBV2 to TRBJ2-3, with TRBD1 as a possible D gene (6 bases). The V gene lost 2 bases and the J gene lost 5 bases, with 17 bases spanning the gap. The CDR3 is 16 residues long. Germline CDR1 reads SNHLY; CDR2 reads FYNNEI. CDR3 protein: CASSESAGDQGDTQYF. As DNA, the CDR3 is TGTGCCAGCAGTGAATCGGCAGGGGACCAAGGAGATACGCAGTATTTT.

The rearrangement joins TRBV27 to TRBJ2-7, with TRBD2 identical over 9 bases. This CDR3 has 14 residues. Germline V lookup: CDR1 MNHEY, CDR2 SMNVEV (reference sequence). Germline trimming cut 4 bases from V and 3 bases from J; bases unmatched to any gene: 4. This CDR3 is CASSSGTSYYEQYF. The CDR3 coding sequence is TGTGCCAGCAGTTCCGGGACTAGCTACTACGAGCAGTACTTC.

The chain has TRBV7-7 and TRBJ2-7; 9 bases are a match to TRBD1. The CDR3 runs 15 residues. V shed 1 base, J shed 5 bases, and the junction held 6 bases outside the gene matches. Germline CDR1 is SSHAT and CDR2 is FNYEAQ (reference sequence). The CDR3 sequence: CASSLVHRGRDEQYF. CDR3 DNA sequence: TGTGCCAGCAGCTTAGTCCACAGGGGGCGCGACGAGCAGTACTTC.

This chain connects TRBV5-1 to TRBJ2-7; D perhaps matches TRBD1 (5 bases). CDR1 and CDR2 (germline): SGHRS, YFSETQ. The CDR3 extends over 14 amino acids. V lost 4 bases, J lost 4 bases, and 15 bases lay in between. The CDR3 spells CASSVDSLGYEQYF. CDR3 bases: TGCGCCAGCAGCGTTGACAGCTTGGGATACGAGCAGTACTTC.

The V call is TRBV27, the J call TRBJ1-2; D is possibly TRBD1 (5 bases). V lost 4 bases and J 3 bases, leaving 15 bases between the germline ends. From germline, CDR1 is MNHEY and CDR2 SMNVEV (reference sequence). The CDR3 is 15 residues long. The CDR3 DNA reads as TGTGCCAGCAGTTCAACACCTACAGGAGACTATGGCTACACCTTC. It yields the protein CASSSTPTGDYGYTF.

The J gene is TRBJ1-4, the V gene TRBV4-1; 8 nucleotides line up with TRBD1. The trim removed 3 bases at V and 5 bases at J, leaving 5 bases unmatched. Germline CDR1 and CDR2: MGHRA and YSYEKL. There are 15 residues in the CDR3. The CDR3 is CASSQGTGGNEKLFF. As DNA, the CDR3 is TGCGCCAGCAGCCAGGGGACAGGAGGGAATGAAAAACTGTTTTTT.

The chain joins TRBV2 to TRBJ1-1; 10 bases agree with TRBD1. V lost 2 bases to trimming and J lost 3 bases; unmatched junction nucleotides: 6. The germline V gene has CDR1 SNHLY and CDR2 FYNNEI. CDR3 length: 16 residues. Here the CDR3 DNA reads TGTGCCAGCAGTGAATATATCGGGACAGGGGACACTGAAGCTTTCTTT. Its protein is CASSEYIGTGDTEAFF.

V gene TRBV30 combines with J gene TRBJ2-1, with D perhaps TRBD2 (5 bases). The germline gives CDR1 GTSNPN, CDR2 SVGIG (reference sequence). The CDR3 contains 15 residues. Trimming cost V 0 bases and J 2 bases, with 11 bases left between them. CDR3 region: CAWSVEVTTYNEQFF. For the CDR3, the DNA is TGTGCCTGGAGTGTAGAGGTGACTACCTACAATGAGCAGTTCTTC.

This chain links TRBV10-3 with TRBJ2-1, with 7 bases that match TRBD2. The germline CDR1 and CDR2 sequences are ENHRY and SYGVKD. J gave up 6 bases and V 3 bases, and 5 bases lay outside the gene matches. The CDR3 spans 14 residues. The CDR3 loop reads CAISDGGGLNEQFF. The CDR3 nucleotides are TGTGCCATCAGTGATGGCGGGGGTCTCAATGAGCAGTTCTTC.